Sequencing of this TCR beta chain was carried out in a study of blood T cell repertoires in COVID-19 (dated by TCRdb to 2019 to 2021). About the full investigation: Collaborator samples came from the United States, Italy and Spain and covered acute and convalescent phases of COVID-19. Where available, HLA class I and class II types were taken from metadata supplied by the sample provider and were not determined by assay-based typing. Subjects who had been exposed to COVID-19, were actively infected with it, or had recovered from it provided the deeply sampled blood TCRbeta repertoires that made up the dataset. The repertoires were released in a freely available public database meant as a resource for research on the immune response to SARS-CoV-2. A de-identified subject ID, COVID-19 status, age in years and sex were almost always included in the sample metadata. Samples were obtained from the ongoing ImmuneRACE study (first 160 participants) and from about 1,300 subjects provided by 6 global collaborators. The prospective study material was composed of cDNA or gDNA derived from T cells, B-cell-depleted T cells, or PBMCs.

The paper as a whole reports these results and caveats: The amount of clinical and demographic metadata varied by source and participant and was provided uncurated.

TCRbeta CDR3 regions were amplified from genomic DNA using the immunoSEQ Assay, a bias-controlled multiplex PCR. The study's own analysis went as follows. The number of nucleated cells in each sample was estimated by amplification of reference gene primers within the assay. To quantify the absolute abundance of each unique TCRbeta CDR3 rearrangement, sequence reads were collapsed and filtered. Productive Simpson clonality was computed per sample as the square root of Simpson's diversity index over productive rearrangements. TCRdb carries this immuneACCESS record with in-frame sequences only. Its versions omit some clonotypes, under half of them owing to an unresolved V gene in the studies checked, with the rest unexplained. For V, J and clone size, that table is used; D and trimming come from the DNA. This sample has 20,000 or so clones in its table, and about nine tenths of those were observed once. Jointly, the top ten make up 11% of the sample.

A word on this clone: Its antigen is not yet known. No much larger clone is present one base from it, and per-base qualities are unavailable.

Each collaborating institution followed its own protocols to collect whole blood in K2EDTA tubes. For TCRbeta analysis, collaborator samples were shipped as frozen whole blood, as isolated PBMCs, or as DNA extracted from either sample type. Including the terminal cysteine and phenylalanine, the CDR3 comprises 14 residues. Of the read, only the CDR3 DNA is kept; its 42 bases are in frame from base 1. V loses 2 bases at its end and J loses 10 bases; junction bases beyond the gene matches: 5. CDR1 and CDR2, per the germline V gene (reference sequence), are SEHNR and FQNEAQ. Specimen: peripheral blood. This TCR came from a human donor in a cohort sampled during active COVID-19. The V and J segments used are TRBV7-9 and TRBJ1-4; the central 9 bases match TRBD1. The nucleotide sequence reads TGTGCCAGCAGCTTATGGGACAGGGCTGGAAAACTGTTTTTT. The encoded protein is CASSLWDRAGKLFF.